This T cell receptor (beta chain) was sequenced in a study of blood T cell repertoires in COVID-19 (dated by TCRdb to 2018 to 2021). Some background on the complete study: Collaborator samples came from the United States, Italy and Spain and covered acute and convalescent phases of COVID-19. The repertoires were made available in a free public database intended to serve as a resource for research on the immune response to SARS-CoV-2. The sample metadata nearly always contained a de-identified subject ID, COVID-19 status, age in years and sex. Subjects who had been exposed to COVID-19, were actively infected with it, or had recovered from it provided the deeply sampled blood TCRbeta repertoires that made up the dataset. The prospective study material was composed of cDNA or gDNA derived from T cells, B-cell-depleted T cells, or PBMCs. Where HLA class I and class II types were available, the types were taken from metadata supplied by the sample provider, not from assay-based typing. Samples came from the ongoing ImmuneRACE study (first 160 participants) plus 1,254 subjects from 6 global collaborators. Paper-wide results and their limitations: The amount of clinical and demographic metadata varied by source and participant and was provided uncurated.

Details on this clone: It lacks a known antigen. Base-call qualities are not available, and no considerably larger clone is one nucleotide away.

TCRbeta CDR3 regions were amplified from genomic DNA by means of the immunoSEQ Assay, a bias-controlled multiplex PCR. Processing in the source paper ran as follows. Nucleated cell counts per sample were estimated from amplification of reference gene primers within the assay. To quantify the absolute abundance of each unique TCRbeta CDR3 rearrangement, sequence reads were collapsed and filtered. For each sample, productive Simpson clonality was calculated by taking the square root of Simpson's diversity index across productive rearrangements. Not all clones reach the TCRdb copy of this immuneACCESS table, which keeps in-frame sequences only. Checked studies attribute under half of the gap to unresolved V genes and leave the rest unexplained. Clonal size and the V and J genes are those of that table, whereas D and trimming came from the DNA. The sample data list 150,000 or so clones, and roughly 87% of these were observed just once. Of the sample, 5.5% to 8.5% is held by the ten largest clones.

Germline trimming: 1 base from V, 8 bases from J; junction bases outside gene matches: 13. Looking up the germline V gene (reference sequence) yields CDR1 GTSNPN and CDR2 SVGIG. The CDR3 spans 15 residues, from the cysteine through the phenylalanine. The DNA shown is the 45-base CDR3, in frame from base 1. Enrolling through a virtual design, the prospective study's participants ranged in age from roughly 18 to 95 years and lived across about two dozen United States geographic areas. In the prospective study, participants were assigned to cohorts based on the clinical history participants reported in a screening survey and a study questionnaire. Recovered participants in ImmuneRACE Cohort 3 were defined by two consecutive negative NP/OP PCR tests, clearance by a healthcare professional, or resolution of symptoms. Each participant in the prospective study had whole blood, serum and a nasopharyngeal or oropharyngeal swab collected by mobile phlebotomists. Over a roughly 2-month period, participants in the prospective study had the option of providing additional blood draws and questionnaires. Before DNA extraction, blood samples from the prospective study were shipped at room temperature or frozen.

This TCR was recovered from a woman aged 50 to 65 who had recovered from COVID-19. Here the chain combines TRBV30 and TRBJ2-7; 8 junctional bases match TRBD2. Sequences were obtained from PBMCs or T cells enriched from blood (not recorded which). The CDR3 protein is CAWSASLAGAGKQYF. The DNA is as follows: TGTGCCTGGAGTGCCAGCCTAGCGGGCGCGGGGAAGCAGTACTTC.